These 20 T cell receptor beta chains came from one sample sequenced in a study of blood T cells in healthy people across ages. It was with a sample-barcoded 5' primer and a J-beta primer mix that a second PCR of roughly 6 to 12 cycles was run. One entry per CDR3 protein results from TCRdb running MiXCR on the 5' RACE reads. The repertoire holds about 670,000 distinct CDR3 sequences, with about 43% as singletons. The sequencing sample was made of blood. Source of these receptors: an older man in good health.

This clonotype was found a few times. This rearrangement joins TRBV28 to TRBJ1-1, with D tentatively TRBD1 (5 bases). The CDR3 spans 14 residues. V lost 6 bases and J lost 4, with 15 bases in between. CDR1 is MDHEN and CDR2 is SYDVKM in the germline V gene. The CDR3 DNA is TGTGCCAGCAGCCCCTACCGGGGGGGCACTGAAGCTTTCTTT. Protein product: CASSPYRGGTEAFF.

The genes are TRBV6-6 and TRBJ2-6; tentatively, D is TRBD1 (5 bases). This CDR3 is 17 amino acids long. The germline V gene has CDR1 MNHNY and CDR2 SVGAGI (reference sequence). Between the trimmed V and J ends, which lost 2 bases and 0 bases, there was a span of 11 bases. The CDR3 DNA is TGTGCCAGCAGTTACCCGACAGTAAACTCTGGGGCCAACGTCCTGACTTTC. It is translated as CASSYPTVNSGANVLTF.

This clonotype turned up a few times. The chain carries TRBV7-2 and TRBJ1-2; the match to TRBD1 covers 9 bases. J lost 6 bases, V lost 5 bases, and 10 bases had no gene match. The CDR3 length is 15 residues. The germline V gene has CDR1 SGHTA and CDR2 FQGNSA. The CDR3 DNA reads TGTGCCAGCAGCCGCGATATACAGGGGGCAAATGGCTACACCTTC. It is translated as CASSRDIQGANGYTF.

This clonotype has just a few counts. The gene calls are TRBV20-1 and TRBJ1-5; D gene unclear. The CDR3 covers 12 residues. CDR1 DFQATT and CDR2 SNEGSKA come from the germline V gene (reference sequence). V was pared by 6 bases and J by 3 bases, with 9 bases between. CDR3 sequence: CSATRDNQPQHF. The CDR3, as DNA: TGCAGTGCCACCAGAGACAATCAGCCCCAGCATTTT.

This chain links TRBV6-2 or TRBV6-3 with TRBJ2-3; D possibly corresponds to TRBD1 (5 bases). The CDR3 covers 15 residues. With 4 bases removed from V and 6 bases from J, the gap between germline ends came to 17 bases. Germline CDR1 is MNHEY and CDR2 is SVGEGT. The CDR3 loop is CASSSHGAPMDTQYF. In DNA, the CDR3 is TGTGCCAGCAGTTCCCATGGGGCTCCCATGGATACGCAGTATTTT.

This clonotype was seen repeatedly, ten times or more. This rearrangement joins TRBV7-2 to TRBJ2-3; TRBD2 matches 11 bases. Germline V gene lookup returns CDR1 SGHTA and CDR2 FQGNSA. The CDR3 is made up of 16 amino acids. With V trimmed by 5 bases and J by 1 base, 5 bases remained unmatched. The CDR3 sequence is CASSTRLAGRTDTQYF. The CDR3 DNA reads TGTGCCAGCAGCACAAGACTAGCGGGACGCACAGATACGCAGTATTTT.

This clonotype was recorded a few times. The chain carries TRBV12-5 and TRBJ2-7; 9 positions agree with TRBD1. The germline CDR1 and CDR2 sequences are LGHNT and FRNRAP. V dropped 5 bases and J dropped 3; count of bases not matched to a gene: 8. The CDR3 totals 15 residues. CDR3 bases: TGTGCTAGTGGTCCGGGGACAGGGTTATTCTACGAGCAGTACTTC. Protein: CASGPGTGLFYEQYF.

There are many counts of this clonotype. The rearrangement links TRBV28 to TRBJ2-5; D unresolved. The V gene's germline CDR1 is MDHEN and CDR2 SYDVKM. V shed 1 base and J shed 5 bases, with 5 bases lying between them. The CDR3 length is 12 residues. The CDR3 reads CASSLYGETQYF. Written as DNA, the CDR3 is TGTGCCAGCAGTTTATACGGGGAGACCCAGTACTTC.

Only a few counts were recorded for this clonotype. V gene TRBV11-2 combines with J gene TRBJ2-1; weak D call: TRBD2 (5 bases). Germline-derived CDR1 and CDR2 are SGHAT and FQNNGV. The V end was cut by 5 bases, the J end by 0 bases, with 17 bases between. There are 17 residues in the CDR3. The CDR3 coding sequence is TGTGCCAGCAGCCACCCACGTCTTACTAGCTCCTACAATGAGCAGTTCTTC. Translation gives CASSHPRLTSSYNEQFF.

J is TRBJ2-3 and V is TRBV9; D gene ambiguous. The length of the CDR3 is 14 residues. Trimming stripped 3 bases from V and 2 bases from J, with 10 bases between. CDR1 and CDR2 (germline): SGDLS, YYNGEE. The CDR3, as DNA: TGTGCCAGCAGCGCTCGGACCTACACAGATACGCAGTATTTT. This codes for CASSARTYTDTQYF.

The chain employs TRBV18 and TRBJ2-3; D might be TRBD2 (6 bases). The CDR3 is 15 amino acids. V lost 5 bases and J 2 bases, leaving 14 bases between the germline ends. The germline gives CDR1 KGHSH, CDR2 LQKENI. Here the CDR3 reads CASSIVGGTTDTQYF. For the CDR3, the DNA is TGTGCCAGCTCAATCGTCGGGGGAACCACAGATACGCAGTATTTT.

There are a few counts of this clonotype. The J gene is TRBJ2-2, the V gene TRBV29-1; no definite D call. V shed 6 bases and J shed 7 bases, with 9 bases lying between them. From germline, CDR1 is SQVTM and CDR2 ANQGSEA. The CDR3 extends over 11 amino acids. The DNA of the CDR3 is TGCAGCGTCGCCGCTAGCGGGGAGCTGTTTTTT. Translation gives CSVAASGELFF.

V is TRBV6-2 or TRBV6-3 and J is TRBJ1-4; D is possibly TRBD1 (5 bases). Germline V lookup: CDR1 MNHEY, CDR2 SVGEGT. Trimming shortened V by 4 bases and J by 3 bases, and 12 bases separated the two germline ends. The CDR3 length is 15 residues. This CDR3 reads CASSFDGASNEKLFF. The CDR3 DNA is TGTGCCAGCAGTTTCGACGGGGCCTCTAATGAAAAACTGTTTTTT.

The gene calls are TRBV30 and TRBJ1-5, with TRBD1 as a possible D gene (6 bases). The germline CDR1 and CDR2 sequences are GTSNPN and SVGIG (reference sequence). The ends were cut back, 4 bases at V and 7 bases at J, with 17 bases in the middle. The CDR3 sequence is 14 residues long. The CDR3 nucleotides read TGTGCCTGGAACAGGGCAGGGGTACGGCAGCCCCAGCATTTT. Its protein product is CAWNRAGVRQPQHF.

On this clonotype: A read error is possible here, since a much larger clone lies one base away. J is TRBJ2-1 and V is TRBV29-1; a possible D gene is TRBD2 (5 bases). V lost 7 bases to trimming and J lost 4 bases, with 11 bases between them. There are 12 residues in the CDR3. Germline V gene sequence: CDR1 SQVTM, CDR2 ANQGSEA. CDR3 sequence (DNA): TGCAGCGCCGTGACTACGTACAATGAGCAGTTCTTC. Its translation: CSAVTTYNEQFF.

A remark on this clonotype: An end of the junction does not agree with germline; a read error may underlie this. The V call is TRBV11-2, the J call TRBJ2-3; 9 bases are a match to TRBD1. Per germline, CDR1 SGHAT and CDR2 FQNNGV. The CDR3 has 15 amino acids. The CDR3 here is CASSSGQGDTGTQYF. The CDR3 bases are TGTGCCAGCAGCTCGGGACAGGGTGATACAGGTACGCAGTATTTT. Variable domain in full (rest from reference TRBV11-2 and TRBJ2-3): EAGVAQSPRYKIIEKRQSVAFWCNPISGHATLYWYQQILGQGPKLLIQFQNNGVVDDSQLPKDRFSAERLKGVDSTLKIQPAKLEDSAVYLCASSSGQGDTGTQYFGPGTRLTVL.

This chain connects TRBV3-1 to TRBJ2-3; possibly TRBD2 for D (7 bases). CDR1 and CDR2 from the germline V gene are LGHDT and YNNKEL (reference sequence). The CDR3 runs to 17 residues. V lost 2 bases, J lost 1 base, and 16 bases lay in between. Here the CDR3 reads CASSQKGGAGGTDTQYF. CDR3 bases: TGTGCCAGCAGCCAAAAAGGGGGGGCGGGGGGCACAGATACGCAGTATTTT.

The chain employs TRBV5-1 and TRBJ1-2; D gene uncertain. The CDR3 is 15 residues long. V was shortened by 5 bases and J by 5 bases, with 19 bases between the two germline ends. Germline V CDR1 and CDR2: SGHRS, YFSETQ. DNA for the CDR3: TGCGCCAGCAGACTGACCCCGGCCTCGGAATATGGCTACACCTTC. Its translation: CASRLTPASEYGYTF.

Notes on this clonotype: The junction departs from germline at one end; a sequencing error may be responsible. Here the CDR3 DNA reads TGTGTCAGCAGTACTAGCGGGAGACTCTACGAGCAGTACTTC. This codes for CVSSTSGRLYEQYF. The J gene is TRBJ2-7, the V gene TRBV28, with 11 bases identical to TRBD2. Germline lookup yields CDR1 MDHEN and CDR2 SYDVKM. There are 14 residues in the CDR3.

This clonotype was seen more than once but under ten times. This chain links TRBV27 with TRBJ2-2, with D unclear. Germline CDR1 is MNHEY and CDR2 is SMNVEV (reference sequence). The CDR3 runs 16 residues. V was trimmed by 3 bases and J by 1 base, leaving 12 bases between them. As DNA, the CDR3 is TGTGCCAGCAGTTTTTCCAATTCAGGGAACACCGGGGAGCTGTTTTTT. It is translated as CASSFSNSGNTGELFF.